This TCR beta chain is drawn from a study of shared clonotypes between healthy human individuals. Study-level results: Only blood was sampled, and tissue TCR repertoires likely differ from blood ones.

Deep level was the assay's run setting. Profiled with immunoSEQ multiplex PCR; TCRdb holds only in-frame clones, not every one. The sample has roughly 2.4 million clones; about 94% are singletons. V was cut by 0 bases and J by 2 bases, with 10 bases left in between. Per the germline V gene, CDR1 is SGHRS and CDR2 is YFSETQ. The CDR3 runs 15 residues. Details on this clone: Its antigen is as yet unknown.

Nashville, Tennessee was home to all donors, who were Caucasian adults. CD4+ cells yielded CD45RA+ naive and CD45RA-negative memory subsets. The sample consisted of naive CD4+ T cells sorted from blood. As for subset: CD45RA+ positively selected. The TCR was taken from a man younger than 30 in good health. The chain recombines TRBV5-1 with TRBJ2-3; no clear D gene. CDR3 DNA sequence: TGCGCCAGCAGCTTGGACGGCCACGACACAGATACGCAGTATTTT. Translation gives CASSLDGHDTDTQYF.